These 19 T cell receptor beta chains share one sample of origin, sequenced in a study of early stage breast cancer tumors. Repertoires were generated with immunoSEQ multiplex PCR, while TCRdb's copy carries only in-frame clones and drops some. The sample has roughly 56,000 clones, more than 60% seen once. Input material: blood. The receptors were gathered from a person in their twenties or thirties with breast cancer.

This clone was observed a handful of times. The V call is TRBV5-1, the J call TRBJ2-2; 8 nucleotides match TRBD2. CDR1 is SGHRS and CDR2 is YFSETQ in the germline V gene. The CDR3 runs 15 residues. V shed 0 bases, J shed 6 bases, and the junction held 4 bases outside the gene matches. CDR3 nucleotides: TGCGCCAGCAGCTTGGGAGCGGGAGTATCCGGGGAGCTGTTTTTT. Protein: CASSLGAGVSGELFF.

This chain connects TRBV15 to TRBJ2-7, with D maybe TRBD1 (5 bases). The CDR3 runs to 14 residues. Between the trimmed V and J ends, which lost 2 bases and 6 bases, there was a span of 14 bases. Germline V gives CDR1 LNHNV, CDR2 YYDKDF (reference sequence). CDR3: CATSRPTRQGEQYF. The CDR3 region has the DNA TGTGCCACCAGCAGACCTACAAGGCAGGGCGAGCAGTACTTC.

The rearrangement joins TRBV7-9 to TRBJ2-5, with 8 bases fitting TRBD2. The CDR3 extends over 15 amino acids. In germline, CDR1 is SEHNR, CDR2 FQNEAQ (reference sequence). V lost 2 bases and J lost 2; bases outside the gene matches: 4. The CDR3 reads CASSLQAGGQETQYF. The CDR3 bases are TGTGCCAGCAGCTTACAGGCGGGAGGTCAAGAGACCCAGTACTTC.

The CDR3 DNA sequence: TGTGCCAGCAGCTTGGGGACTAGCGGGGGAGGTGGAGATACGCAGTATTTT. It codes for CASSLGTSGGGGDTQYF. The rearrangement uses TRBV5-6 and TRBJ2-3, with 13 bases aligning to TRBD2. Germline V gene data show CDR1 as SGHDT and CDR2 as YYEEEE. Germline trimming cut 0 bases from V and 5 bases from J; bases unmatched to any gene: 6. The CDR3 is made up of 17 amino acids.

The V call is TRBV4-3, the J call TRBJ2-5, with D perhaps TRBD2 (5 bases). In germline, CDR1 is LGHNA, CDR2 YSLEER. V shed 0 bases and J shed 2 bases, with 7 bases lying between them. This CDR3 has 14 residues. The CDR3 coding sequence is TGCGCCAGCAGCCAAGATCGGGGACAAGAGACCCAGTACTTC. Translating it yields CASSQDRGQETQYF.

This chain joins TRBV5-4 and TRBJ2-7; D is uncertain. V lost 0 bases, J lost 1 base, and 8 bases lay in between. Germline V lookup: CDR1 SGHNT, CDR2 YYREEE (reference sequence). This CDR3 region has 14 residues. Written as DNA, the CDR3 is TGTGCCAGCAGCTTGGAGTTGAATTCCTACGAGCAGTACTTC. It encodes CASSLELNSYEQYF.

The rearrangement uses TRBV6-1 and TRBJ1-2; D gene uncertain. Between the trimmed V and J ends, which lost 4 bases and 5 bases, there was a span of 11 bases. Germline-derived CDR1 and CDR2 are MNHNS and SASEGT. The CDR3 runs to 13 residues. For the CDR3, the DNA is TGTGCCAGCAGTGGTGGTCAGATTTATGGCTACACCTTC. Protein: CASSGGQIYGYTF.

This chain connects TRBV30 to TRBJ2-1, with TRBD2 matching 7 bases. The CDR3 has 12 residues. Per germline, CDR1 GTSNPN and CDR2 SVGIG (reference sequence). The V segment lost 3 bases and the J segment 12 bases; nucleotides outside the gene matches: 8. CDR3 nucleotide sequence: TGTGCCTGGAGCGGGCCCGGGGGGACGCAGTTCTTC. Translated, it gives CAWSGPGGTQFF.

The chain carries TRBV7-2 and TRBJ1-4, with unresolved D. The V end was cut by 5 bases, the J end by 0 bases, with 13 bases between. This CDR3 has 16 amino acids. The germline gives CDR1 SGHTA, CDR2 FQGNSA. The CDR3 region has the DNA TGTGCCAGCAGCAAGCGCCGGGATGCAACTAATGAAAAACTGTTTTTT. As protein: CASSKRRDATNEKLFF.

The chain carries TRBV15 and TRBJ2-2, with unresolved D. Germline loops: CDR1 LNHNV, CDR2 YYDKDF (reference sequence). V was clipped by 0 bases and J by 7 bases, with 9 bases between them. CDR3 length: 14 amino acids. The chain's CDR3 is CATSREREIGELFF. The DNA of the CDR3 is TGTGCCACCAGCAGAGAAAGAGAGATCGGGGAGCTGTTTTTT.

J is TRBJ2-1 and V is TRBV7-6; 11 nucleotides line up with TRBD2. The CDR3 is made up of 16 amino acids. The trim removed 5 bases at V and 5 bases at J, leaving 8 bases unmatched. CDR1 SGHVS and CDR2 FNYEAQ come from the germline V gene. The CDR3 loop reads CASSGVAGGPHNEQFF. DNA of the CDR3: TGTGCCAGCAGCGGAGTAGCGGGAGGGCCCCACAATGAGCAGTTCTTC.

This chain uses TRBV19 with TRBJ2-5; D not resolved. The CDR3 covers 12 residues. V was cut by 3 bases and J by 7 bases, with 9 bases left in between. The germline V gene encodes CDR1 LNHDA and CDR2 SQIVND (reference sequence). Here the CDR3 reads CASSMDKGTQYF. As DNA, the CDR3 is TGTGCCAGTAGTATGGATAAGGGGACCCAGTACTTC. Filled out from reference TRBV19 and TRBJ2-5, the complete variable domain reads DGGITQSPKYLFRKEGQNVTLSCEQNLNHDAMYWYRQDPGQGLRLIYYSQIVNDFQKGDIAEGYSVSREKKESFPLTVTSAQKNPTAFYLCASSMDKGTQYFGPGTRLLVL.

In DNA, the CDR3 is TGCGCCAGCAGTGGGAGTCCCGAATGGGACACTGAAGCTTTCTTT. Protein sequence: CASSGSPEWDTEAFF. The chain uses TRBV10-1 and TRBJ1-1; D not resolved. Germline CDR1 and CDR2: WNHNN and SYGVQD (reference sequence). Trimming cost V 4 bases and J 3 bases, with 15 bases left between them. The CDR3 runs to 15 residues.

The V call is TRBV18, the J call TRBJ1-1; 7 bases agree with TRBD1. V lost 6 bases, J lost 3 bases, and 7 bases stayed unmatched. Germline V gene sequence: CDR1 KGHSH, CDR2 LQKENI. The CDR3 extends over 14 amino acids. Here the CDR3 DNA reads TGTGCCAGCTCGCAGATAGACAGGGACACTGAAGCTTTCTTT. Encoded protein: CASSQIDRDTEAFF.

V usage is TRBV30 and J usage is TRBJ2-1; TRBD2 aligns across 7 bases. Germline lookup yields CDR1 GTSNPN and CDR2 SVGIG (reference sequence). V lost 2 bases, J lost 1 base, and 5 bases stayed unmatched. CDR3 length: 15 residues. The DNA of the CDR3 is TGTGCCTGGAGTCGACTAGCAGGTTCCTACAATGAGCAGTTCTTC. Translated: CAWSRLAGSYNEQFF.

The rearrangement uses TRBV7-2 and TRBJ1-2, with TRBD1 as a possible D gene (5 bases). Trimming left V 0 bases short and J 5 bases short, with 13 bases between. This CDR3 is built from 15 residues. Germline-derived CDR1 and CDR2 are SGHTA and FQGNSA. CDR3 protein: CASSLADAAGYGYTF. The CDR3 nucleotides are TGTGCCAGCAGCTTAGCCGATGCGGCAGGGTATGGCTACACCTTC.

V gene TRBV30 combines with J gene TRBJ2-2, with D tentatively TRBD1 (7 bases). In germline, CDR1 is GTSNPN, CDR2 SVGIG (reference sequence). This CDR3 region has 13 residues. Trimming took 5 bases from V and 5 from J, leaving 12 bases between them. The CDR3 sequence: CAWAGQLTGELFF. CDR3 sequence (DNA): TGTGCCTGGGCGGGACAGCTAACCGGGGAGCTGTTTTTT.

This clone was recorded once. This chain uses TRBV6-6 with TRBJ2-7; 10 bases fit TRBD1. The V segment lost 2 bases and the J segment 6 bases; nucleotides outside the gene matches: 7. The CDR3 covers 15 residues. Germline loops: CDR1 MNHNY, CDR2 SVGAGI (reference sequence). This chain's CDR3 is CASSYDPGQGTEQYF. DNA of the CDR3: TGTGCCAGCAGTTACGATCCGGGACAGGGGACCGAGCAGTACTTC.

The chain carries TRBV7-3 and TRBJ2-3, with TRBD2 as a possible D gene (6 bases). The V gene's germline CDR1 is SGHTA and CDR2 FQGTGA. Trimming left V 5 bases short and J 6 bases short, with 15 bases between. The CDR3 spans 14 residues. The CDR3 sequence is CASSPNPGGDTQYF. The CDR3 coding sequence is TGTGCCAGCAGCCCCAACCCTGGGGGGGATACGCAGTATTTT.